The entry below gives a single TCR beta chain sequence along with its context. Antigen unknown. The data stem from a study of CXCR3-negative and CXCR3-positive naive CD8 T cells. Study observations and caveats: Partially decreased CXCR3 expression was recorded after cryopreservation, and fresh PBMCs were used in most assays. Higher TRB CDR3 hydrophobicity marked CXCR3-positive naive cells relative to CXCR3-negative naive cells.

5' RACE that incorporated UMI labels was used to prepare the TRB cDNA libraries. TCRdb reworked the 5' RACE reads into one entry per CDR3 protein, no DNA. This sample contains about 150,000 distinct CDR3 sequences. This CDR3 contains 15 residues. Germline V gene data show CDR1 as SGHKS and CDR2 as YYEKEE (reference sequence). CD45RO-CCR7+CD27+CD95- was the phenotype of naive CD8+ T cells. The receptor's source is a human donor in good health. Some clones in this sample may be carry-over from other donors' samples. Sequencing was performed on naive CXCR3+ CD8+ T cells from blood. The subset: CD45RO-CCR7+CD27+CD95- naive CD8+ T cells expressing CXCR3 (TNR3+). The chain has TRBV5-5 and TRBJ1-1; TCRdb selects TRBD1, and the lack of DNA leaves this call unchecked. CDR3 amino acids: CASSPPTGADTEAFF.